These 10 T cell receptor beta chains came from one sample sequenced in a study of T-cell reconstitution after alpha-beta-depleted transplantation in children. A library of TCRbeta sequences, prepared with unique molecular identifiers, was generated. TCRdb re-derived calls from the PCR reads in MiXCR, one entry per CDR3 protein. The sample lists roughly 670,000 distinct CDR3 sequences; approximately 14% were seen once. Sample: PBMCs, taken before TCRalphabeta/CD19-depleted stem cell transplant. These receptors came from a girl aged 2-10 years with congenital amegakaryocytic thrombocytopenia, due to receive a stem cell transplant.

V gene TRBV7-7 combines with J gene TRBJ2-7; D possibly corresponds to TRBD2 (5 bases). Per the germline V gene, CDR1 is SSHAT and CDR2 is FNYEAQ (reference sequence). The V end was cut by 2 bases, the J end by 6 bases, with 11 bases between. This CDR3 is built from 13 residues. CDR3 amino acids: CASSLSLRGEQYF. The CDR3 DNA reads TGTGCCAGCAGCTTATCCCTCCGGGGCGAGCAGTACTTC.

The V call is TRBV10-2, the J call TRBJ2-6; D tentatively reads TRBD1 or TRBD2 (7 bases each). This CDR3 spans 17 amino acids. Looked up from germline, CDR1 is WSHSY and CDR2 is SAAADI. V lost 6 bases and J 3 bases, leaving 18 bases between the germline ends. The DNA for the CDR3 is TGCGCCAGCAGGGGGAGGGACAGTACCCGTGGGGCCAACGTCCTGACTTTC. It yields the protein CASRGRDSTRGANVLTF.

This clonotype was seen at least ten times. The chain carries TRBV28 and TRBJ2-3; 9 nucleotides agree with TRBD1. The CDR3 has 17 residues. V trimming: 4 bases; J trimming: 2 bases; junction bases outside the gene matches: 10. Germline CDR1 reads MDHEN; CDR2 reads SYDVKM. CDR3 residues: CASSSARTGAPTDTQYF. CDR3 DNA sequence: TGTGCCAGCAGTTCGGCGCGGACAGGGGCACCCACAGATACGCAGTATTTT.

This clonotype was recorded a few times. The chain is built from TRBV29-1 and TRBJ2-7, with 8 bases identical to TRBD1. With V trimmed by 2 bases and J by 6 bases, 15 bases remained unmatched. The CDR3 extends over 16 amino acids. Germline V gives CDR1 SQVTM, CDR2 ANQGSEA. The CDR3 DNA is TGCAGCGTTGAATTTCCAGAGACAGGGGATGAGGGCGAGCAGTACTTC. Residues: CSVEFPETGDEGEQYF.

The table lists this clonotype with a count of one. A much larger clone lies one base from this, so it may be a read error. The genes are TRBV10-3 and TRBJ2-7; D ambiguous. Trimming removed 6 bases from V and 5 bases from J, with 17 bases in between. The CDR3 has 14 amino acids. CDR1 ENHRY and CDR2 SYGVKD come from the germline V gene. As DNA, the CDR3 is TGTGCCATCAGGGAAGAAGTGGTAGTGAACGAGCAGTACTTC. It encodes CAIREEVVVNEQYF.

As concerns this clonotype: A much larger clone lies one base from this, so it may be a read error. The chain employs TRBV10-3 and TRBJ2-2; 8 nucleotides agree with TRBD2. Germline-derived CDR1 and CDR2 are ENHRY and SYGVKD. There are 14 residues in the CDR3. The CDR3 loop is CAIRRAGDSGELLF. Here the CDR3 DNA reads TGTGCCATTCGAAGGGCAGGGGATAGCGGGGAGCTGCTTTTT.

This clonotype was counted many times. The rearrangement uses TRBV12-3 or TRBV12-4 and TRBJ2-1; perhaps D is TRBD1 or TRBD2 (5 bases each). The V gene lost 7 bases and the J gene lost 7 bases, with 14 bases spanning the gap. The CDR3 runs to 13 residues. CDR3 amino acids: CASTGAGVNEQFF. CDR3 nucleotide sequence: TGTGCCAGCACCGGGGCCGGCGTAAATGAGCAGTTCTTC.

This clonotype was observed a handful of times. Germline is not matched at one junction end, which may reflect a read error. The chain joins TRBV6-1 to TRBJ2-7; a possible D gene is TRBD1 (6 bases). CDR3 length equals 15 residues. Per germline, CDR1 MNHNS and CDR2 SASEGT. Written as DNA, the CDR3 is TGTGCCACCAGTGGAACCGGGACACATCGCTACGAGCAGTACTTC. Translation gives CATSGTGTHRYEQYF.

This clonotype was picked up a small number of times. The CDR3 spells CSARERHTQYF. CDR3 DNA: TGCAGTGCTAGAGAGAGACATACGCAGTATTTT. This chain links TRBV20-1 with TRBJ2-3; no clear D. The V end was cut by 0 bases, the J end by 7 bases, with 5 bases between. CDR3 length: 11 residues. Germline CDR1 is DFQATT and CDR2 is SNEGSKA (reference sequence).

This clonotype was seen a handful of times. This sequence joins TRBV28 and TRBJ2-4; no reliable D call. Germline CDR1 and CDR2: MDHEN and SYDVKM. The CDR3 is made up of 10 amino acids. This CDR3 is CAVAKNIQYF. CDR3 nucleotides: TGTGCGGTAGCCAAAAACATTCAGTACTTC.